What follows are 11 T cell receptor beta chains derived from one specimen sequenced in a study of blood T cell repertoires in COVID-19 (dated by TCRdb to the early 2020s). Library preparation used the immunoSEQ multiplex PCR assay. TCRdb limited this immuneACCESS table to in-frame rearrangements with V and J called. A share of clones is missing; checked studies link under half to unresolved V genes, and the rest is unexplained. The sample records approximately 270,000 clones, 70% to 90% of which are singletons. The ten largest clones take up more than 3.5% of the sample. The sequenced sample consisted of PBMCs or T cells enriched from blood (not recorded which). The origin of the receptors is a woman aged 25 to 45 who had recovered from COVID-19.

The CDR3 coding sequence is TGTGCCAGCAGTCCAGCAGGGGGAGCTAACTATGGCTACACCTTC. Translating gives CASSPAGGANYGYTF. The chain has TRBV28 and TRBJ1-2; 7 nucleotides line up with TRBD1. The CDR3 is made up of 15 amino acids. CDR1 is MDHEN and CDR2 is SYDVKM in the germline V gene. Trimming at V came to 5 bases and at J to 0 bases, leaving 6 bases not matched to a gene.

V gene TRBV7-9 combines with J gene TRBJ1-1; D perhaps matches TRBD1 (5 bases). CDR3 size: 14 residues. Germline values: CDR1 SEHNR, CDR2 FQNEAQ (reference sequence). V shed 2 bases and J shed 5 bases, with 12 bases lying between them. The CDR3 spells CASSLFDSETEAFF. The CDR3 region has the DNA TGTGCCAGCAGCTTATTCGACAGTGAGACTGAAGCTTTCTTT.

The CDR3 DNA is TGTGCCTGGAGCGGGGACAGGGTGAACACTGAAGCTTTCTTT. It codes for CAWSGDRVNTEAFF. The chain carries TRBV30 and TRBJ1-1, with TRBD1 matching 9 bases. Germline lookup yields CDR1 GTSNPN and CDR2 SVGIG (reference sequence). The CDR3 has 14 amino acids. V was clipped by 3 bases and J by 0 bases; unmatched bases: 2.

The chain carries TRBV9 and TRBJ2-3; TRBD1 might be the D (7 bases). The V and J ends lost 4 bases and 2 bases respectively, with 14 bases between them. Germline V gene lookup returns CDR1 SGDLS and CDR2 YYNGEE. The CDR3 totals 15 residues. This CDR3 is CASSKGGGVTDTQYF. For the CDR3, the DNA is TGTGCCAGCAGCAAAGGGGGCGGGGTCACAGATACGCAGTATTTT.

The chain joins TRBV7-9 to TRBJ1-4; D may be TRBD1 (6 bases). Germline assignment: CDR1 SEHNR and CDR2 FQNEAQ (reference sequence). This CDR3 spans 12 amino acids. V dropped 11 bases and J dropped 5 bases, with 12 bases sitting between them. CDR3 amino acids: CACGQPNEKLFF. The CDR3 bases are TGTGCCTGCGGACAGCCGAATGAAAAACTGTTTTTT.

This chain connects TRBV2 to TRBJ2-7; D not certain. The ends were cut back, 2 bases at V and 3 bases at J, with 5 bases in the middle. Germline values: CDR1 SNHLY, CDR2 FYNNEI. CDR3 length equals 12 residues. The CDR3 DNA follows: TGTGCCAGCAGTGAAATGAGCTACGAGCAGTACTTC. Encoded protein: CASSEMSYEQYF.

This chain uses TRBV24-1 with TRBJ1-1, with D uncertain. V was shortened by 7 bases and J by 1 base, with 9 bases between the two germline ends. Germline V gene data show CDR1 as KGHDR and CDR2 as SFDVKD. There are 13 residues in the CDR3. The CDR3 protein is CATRTSGNTEAFF. The DNA for the CDR3 is TGTGCCACCAGAACCTCGGGGAACACTGAAGCTTTCTTT.

The rearrangement joins TRBV7-2 to TRBJ2-5, with D perhaps TRBD1 (6 bases). CDR3 length: 14 amino acids. The germline CDR1 and CDR2 sequences are SGHTA and FQGNSA. Trimming stripped 3 bases from V and 9 bases from J, with 17 bases between. CDR3 protein: CASSFLGQPWAQYF. The CDR3 nucleotides are TGTGCCAGCAGCTTCCTCGGACAGCCCTGGGCCCAGTACTTC. The complete variable domain, with remaining parts taken from reference TRBV7-2 and TRBJ2-5, reads GAGVSQSPSNKVTEKGKDVELRCDPISGHTALYWYRQSLGQGLEFLIYFQGNSAPDKSGLPSDRFSAERTGGSVSTLTIQRTQQEDSAVYLCASSFLGQPWAQYFGPGTRLLVL.

The chain links TRBV19 to TRBJ1-4, with 7 nucleotides matching TRBD1. The trim removed 6 bases at V and 3 bases at J, leaving 4 bases unmatched. This CDR3 spans 14 amino acids. Per the germline V gene, CDR1 is LNHDA and CDR2 is SQIVND (reference sequence). This chain's CDR3 is CASRPGTANEKLFF. CDR3 nucleotides: TGTGCCAGTAGACCCGGGACAGCTAATGAAAAACTGTTTTTT.

The CDR3 is CASSVEGANGYTF. In nucleotides, the CDR3 is TGTGCCAGCAGCGTAGAGGGGGCCAATGGCTACACCTTC. This sequence joins TRBV9 and TRBJ1-2; 7 nucleotides agree with TRBD1. This CDR3 region has 13 residues. Germline trimming cut 0 bases from V and 6 bases from J; bases unmatched to any gene: 2. Germline CDR1 SGDLS, CDR2 YYNGEE.

The rearrangement links TRBV5-6 to TRBJ2-7; D is unresolved. V was pared by 0 bases and J by 2 bases, with 9 bases between. The CDR3 covers 14 residues. CDR1 SGHDT and CDR2 YYEEEE come from the germline V gene. The CDR3, as DNA: TGTGCCAGCAGCTTGGGGGTAGCCACCTACGAGCAGTACTTC. Its protein product is CASSLGVATYEQYF.